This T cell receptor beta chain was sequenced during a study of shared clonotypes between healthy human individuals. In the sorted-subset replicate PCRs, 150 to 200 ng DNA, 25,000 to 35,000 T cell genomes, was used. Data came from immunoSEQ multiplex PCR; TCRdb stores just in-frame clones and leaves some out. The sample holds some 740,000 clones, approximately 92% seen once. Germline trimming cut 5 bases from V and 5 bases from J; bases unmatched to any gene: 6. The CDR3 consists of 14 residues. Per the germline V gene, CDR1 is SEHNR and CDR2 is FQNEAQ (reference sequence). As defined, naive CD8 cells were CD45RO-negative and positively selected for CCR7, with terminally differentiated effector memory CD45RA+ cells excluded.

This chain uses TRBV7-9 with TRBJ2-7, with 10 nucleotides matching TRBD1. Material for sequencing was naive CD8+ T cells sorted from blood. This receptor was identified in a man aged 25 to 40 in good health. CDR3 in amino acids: CASSTGQGNDEQYF. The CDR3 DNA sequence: TGTGCCAGCAGCACGGGACAGGGGAATGACGAGCAGTACTTC.